The 18 T cell receptor beta chains listed next were all sequenced from one sample in a study of Graves' ophthalmopathy and Graves' hyperthyroidism. TCR beta CDR3 amplification used RNA transcripts. RT-PCR with HTBI primers came first, then second-round multiplex PCR. TCRdb redid the calling of the multiplex PCR reads with MiXCR, one entry per CDR3 protein. The table has hundreds of thousands of distinct CDR3 sequences, about a fifth seen once. Sequenced material: peripheral blood. All receptors come from a woman between 18 and 30 years old with stable Graves' hyperthyroidism. Some clones in this sample may be carry-over from other donors' samples.

In this sample, this clonotype turned up a few times. This chain connects TRBV4-2 to TRBJ1-2, with TRBD1 identical over 9 bases. There are 15 residues in the CDR3. J gave up 4 bases and V 4 bases, and 7 bases lay outside the gene matches. The V gene's germline CDR1 is LGHNA and CDR2 YNFKEQ. CDR3 nucleotide sequence: TGTGCCAGCAGCCCCGAGACAGGGGGAAGCTATGGCTACACCTTC. Its translation: CASSPETGGSYGYTF.

In its sample, this clonotype was seen many times. The rearrangement joins TRBV12-3 or TRBV12-4 to TRBJ2-5, with no clear D. The length of the CDR3 is 15 residues. The ends were cut back, 1 base at V and 2 bases at J, with 11 bases in the middle. The chain's CDR3 is CASSLGDWGQETQYF. DNA for the CDR3: TGTGCCAGCAGTTTAGGTGACTGGGGACAAGAGACCCAGTACTTC.

This clonotype came up many times. The gene calls are TRBV25-1 and TRBJ1-1; TRBD1 matches at 8 bases. The CDR3 is made up of 14 amino acids. The V gene's germline CDR1 is MGHDK and CDR2 SYGVNS. Trimming cost V 6 bases and J 1 base; bases outside gene matches: 4. CDR3 amino acids: CASRNTGGNTEAFF. The CDR3, as DNA: TGTGCCAGCAGAAATACAGGGGGGAACACTGAAGCTTTCTTT.

This clonotype was found many times. The V gene is TRBV6-1, the J gene TRBJ2-2, with 8 bases matching TRBD1. With 6 bases clipped from V and 6 bases from J, the junction kept 0 bases outside the gene matches. The CDR3 spans 12 residues. Germline CDR1 is MNHNS and CDR2 is SASEGT. As DNA, the CDR3 is TGTGCCAGCAGGGACAGGGCCGGGGAGCTGTTTTTT. Amino acids: CASRDRAGELFF.

J is TRBJ1-2 and V is TRBV5-6, with a tentative D call TRBD1 (6 bases). V was clipped by 3 bases and J by 1 base, with 13 bases between them. The CDR3 is 15 residues long. Germline V CDR1 and CDR2: SGHDT, YYEEEE. CDR3 bases: TGTGCCAGCAGCTGGGGTGGACAGTATAACTATGGCTACACCTTC. Amino acids: CASSWGGQYNYGYTF. The full variable domain, rest sourced from reference TRBV5-6 and TRBJ1-2, is DAGVTQSPTHLIKTRGQQVTLRCSPKSGHDTVSWYQQALGQGPQFIFQYYEEEERQRGNFPDRFSGHQFPNYSSELNVNALLLGDSALYLCASSWGGQYNYGYTFGSGTRLTVV.

The table lists this clonotype with many counts. This sequence joins TRBV29-1 and TRBJ1-2; 8 bases match TRBD1. Germline V gene lookup returns CDR1 SQVTM and CDR2 ANQGSEA. The trim removed 6 bases at V and 0 bases at J, leaving 9 bases unmatched. The CDR3 has 15 amino acids. In nucleotides, the CDR3 is TGCAGCGTCCTAGGTGGACAGGGAGCTAACTATGGCTACACCTTC. Amino acids: CSVLGGQGANYGYTF.

The genes are TRBV6-1 and TRBJ1-2, with a weak D call TRBD1 (5 bases). The germline V gene has CDR1 MNHNS and CDR2 SASEGT. Between the trimmed V and J ends, which lost 2 bases and 0 bases, there was a span of 10 bases. The CDR3 extends over 15 amino acids. CDR3 coding DNA: TGTGCCAGCAGTGAATATAAAGGGGCTAACTATGGCTACACCTTC. Translating gives CASSEYKGANYGYTF.

This clonotype was recorded at least ten times. The chain uses TRBV7-2 and TRBJ2-7; D remains unclear. Germline V lookup: CDR1 SGHTA, CDR2 FQGNSA. This CDR3 contains 12 residues. V lost 3 bases to trimming and J lost 4 bases, with 7 bases between them. The chain's CDR3 is CASSLLAYEQYF. In DNA, the CDR3 is TGTGCCAGCAGCTTGTTGGCTTACGAGCAGTACTTC.

This clonotype occurred many times. Germline and junction disagree at one end, which may indicate a read error. The chain uses TRBV5-5 and TRBJ1-1; D is unclear. CDR3 size: 13 residues. Looked up from germline, CDR1 is SGHKS and CDR2 is YYEKEE (reference sequence). DNA for the CDR3: TGTGCCAGCAGCTTGGACAGTTACACTGAACCTTTCTTT. Amino acid sequence: CASSLDSYTEPFF. Complete variable domain (other parts from reference TRBV5-5 and TRBJ1-1): DAGVTQSPTHLIKTRGQQVTLRCSPISGHKSVSWYQQVLGQGPQFIFQYYEKEERGRGNFPDRFSARQFPNYSSELNVNALLLGDSALYLCASSLDSYTEPFFGQGTRLTVV.

This clonotype was recorded a few times. The rearrangement links TRBV5-1 to TRBJ2-7, with D perhaps TRBD1 (5 bases). Germline CDR1 and CDR2: SGHRS and YFSETQ. The CDR3 runs to 14 residues. V lost 2 bases and J lost 6, with 15 bases in between. The CDR3 sequence is CASSLNLDTREQYF. CDR3 nucleotides: TGCGCCAGCAGCTTAAATCTGGACACCCGCGAGCAGTACTTC.

Turning to this clonotype: A read error may explain this, as a much larger clone is one base away. The chain is built from TRBV6-1 and TRBJ2-2; 12 bases line up with TRBD1. From germline, CDR1 is MNHNS and CDR2 SASEGT. There are 16 residues in the CDR3. The CDR3 protein is CASPPRDRGRTGELCF. The CDR3, as DNA: TGTGCCAGCCCTCCTCGGGACAGGGGGCGCACCGGGGAGCTGTGTTTT.

This clonotype was counted at least ten times. The V call is TRBV12-5, the J call TRBJ2-7, with D tentatively TRBD2 (5 bases). This CDR3 has 13 amino acids. V lost 2 bases and J 5 bases, leaving 10 bases between the germline ends. Germline V CDR1 and CDR2: LGHNT, FRNRAP. CDR3 in amino acids: CASGLTDFHEQYF. CDR3 DNA: TGTGCTAGTGGTTTGACGGACTTCCACGAGCAGTACTTC. Filled out from reference TRBV12-5 and TRBJ2-7, the complete variable domain reads DARVTQTPRHKVTEMGQEVTMRCQPILGHNTVFWYRQTMMQGLELLAYFRNRAPLDDSGMPKDRFSAEMPDATLATLKIQPSEPRDSAVYFCASGLTDFHEQYFGPGTRLTVT.

The chain is built from TRBV15 and TRBJ2-5; D perhaps matches TRBD1 (6 bases). The germline V and J ends were trimmed by 5 bases and 5 bases, with 12 bases remaining between them. CDR3 length equals 13 residues. Germline CDR1 reads LNHNV; CDR2 reads YYDKDF (reference sequence). The CDR3 sequence is CATSYRAGETQYF. DNA for the CDR3: TGTGCCACCAGCTACAGGGCAGGGGAGACCCAGTACTTC.

This clonotype was seen ten or more times. In nucleotides, the CDR3 is TGTGCCATCAGTGGCTCCAGGGTGGATAATTCACCCCTCCACTTT. The encoded protein is CAISGSRVDNSPLHF. The chain is built from TRBV10-3 and TRBJ1-6, with TRBD1 as a possible D gene (5 bases). The V gene's germline CDR1 is ENHRY and CDR2 SYGVKD. The CDR3 has 15 residues. Trimming pared 4 bases from V and 5 bases from J, leaving 12 bases between.

The chain employs TRBV5-1 and TRBJ2-2, with D tentatively TRBD1 (6 bases). Between the trimmed V and J ends, which lost 1 base and 1 base, there was a span of 17 bases. This CDR3 region has 18 residues. Per the germline V gene, CDR1 is SGHRS and CDR2 is YFSETQ. The CDR3 nucleotides are TGCGCCAGCAGCTTGCAAATGCTACCGGGACAGAACACCGGGGAGCTGTTTTTT. Protein sequence: CASSLQMLPGQNTGELFF.

This clonotype came up a few times. A much larger clonotype is one base distant, so this may be a read error. The chain recombines TRBV12-3 or TRBV12-4 with TRBJ2-4, with D perhaps TRBD1 (6 bases). TRBJ1-2 explains the end of the DNA better; the J call may be wrong. This CDR3 has 12 amino acids. CDR3 sequence (DNA): TGTGTCAGCACCCCAGACAGGCAGGGCTACACCTTC. Protein sequence: CVSTPDRQGYTF.

The V call is TRBV9, the J call TRBJ1-2; D remains unclear. This CDR3 is built from 17 residues. The germline V and J ends were trimmed by 4 bases and 0 bases, with 19 bases remaining between them. Germline V gives CDR1 SGDLS, CDR2 YYNGEE. DNA for the CDR3: TGTGCCAGCAGCCACCCTGAAGGCAGACGAGCTAACTATGGCTACACCTTC. Residues: CASSHPEGRRANYGYTF.

V is TRBV20-1 and J is TRBJ2-7; no definite D call. Germline V CDR1 and CDR2: DFQATT, SNEGSKA (reference sequence). The V end lost 2 bases, the J end lost 7 bases, and 9 bases lay between the germline ends. The CDR3 spans 11 residues. The DNA of the CDR3 is TGCAGTGCTAGAATCTATGATGAGCAGTACTTC. As protein: CSARIYDEQYF.